Only a few counts were recorded for the clone carrying this TCR beta chain. The data were obtained in a study of T-cell reconstitution after alpha-beta-depleted transplantation in children. V was pared by 3 bases and J by 0 bases, with 9 bases between. The CDR3 runs 14 residues. Unique molecular identifiers tagged the TCRbeta library. MiXCR, run by TCRdb on the PCR reads, gives a single entry per CDR3 protein. The table includes a few hundred thousand distinct CDR3 sequences, over 9% detected once. This clonotype was sampled from a human donor who donated a stem cell graft to a child with acute lymphoblastic leukemia. The starting material was PBMCs from the stem cell graft donor, obtained from the stem cell graft. This chain uses TRBV12-3 or TRBV12-4 with TRBJ2-7; TRBD2 might be the D (5 bases). The CDR3 DNA follows: TGTGCCAGCAGTTTCTCGGGAATCTCCTACGAGCAGTACTTC. Amino acid sequence: CASSFSGISYEQYF.